These T cell receptor beta chains were read from a single sample in a study of graft-versus-host responses after intestinal transplantation. TCRdb keeps only in-frame clones here, not all; method: immunoSEQ multiplex PCR. The repertoire consists of roughly 60,000 clones, with around 90% occurring once and the leading ten covering roughly 1.5%. Sample: PBMCs, taken 26 days after transplant. All receptors derive from a human patient who received an intestinal transplant, so some T cells may come from the graft donor. CDR3s include the opening cysteine and the closing phenylalanine or tryptophan. A D gene is named only where the DNA matches it firmly. Clone size is shown for a subset of rows, as once, few, many or a class of expanded clone.

cdr3_aa: CASSLGHRGRASRSPLHF
cdr3_nt: TGTGCCAGCAGCTTGGGACACAGGGGAAGGGCCTCTCGGTCACCCCTCCACTTT
clone_size: once
j_call: TRBJ1-6
d_call: TRBD1
v_call: TRBV5-6

cdr3_aa: CATSRTSGVDEQFF
cdr3_nt: TGTGCCACCAGCAGGACTAGCGGGGTCGATGAGCAGTTCTTC
clone_size: -
j_call: TRBJ2-1
d_call: TRBD2
v_call: TRBV15

cdr3_aa: CASSSQDQGNNYGYTF
cdr3_nt: TGCGCCAGCAGCTCACAGGACCAGGGAAATAACTATGGCTACACCTTC
clone_size: -
j_call: TRBJ1-2
d_call: -
v_call: TRBV5-1

cdr3_aa: CASSSGNSPLHF
cdr3_nt: TGTGCCAGCAGCTCAGGGAATTCACCCCTCCACTTT
clone_size: -
j_call: TRBJ1-6
d_call: -
v_call: TRBV7-3

cdr3_aa: CASSWGDEQYF
cdr3_nt: TGTGCCAGCAGCTGGGGGGACGAGCAGTACTTC
clone_size: -
j_call: TRBJ2-7
d_call: -
v_call: TRBV7-9

cdr3_aa: CASSLGLAGSDTQYF
cdr3_nt: TGTGCCAGCAGCTTAGGGCTTGCAGGGTCAGATACGCAGTATTTT
clone_size: -
j_call: TRBJ2-3
d_call: -
v_call: TRBV11-2

cdr3_aa: CASSFGGRANEQYF
cdr3_nt: TGTGCCAGCAGTTTTGGTGGGAGGGCCAACGAGCAGTACTTC
clone_size: -
j_call: TRBJ2-7
d_call: TRBD2
v_call: TRBV27

cdr3_aa: CASREAPRTGELFF
cdr3_nt: TGTGCCAGCAGGGAGGCCCCGCGGACCGGGGAGCTGTTTTTT
clone_size: -
j_call: TRBJ2-2
d_call: -
v_call: TRBV4-2

cdr3_aa: CASSTPDREASNQPQHF
cdr3_nt: TGTGCCAGTAGTACCCCGGACAGGGAAGCTAGCAATCAGCCCCAGCATTTT
clone_size: -
j_call: TRBJ1-5
d_call: TRBD1
v_call: TRBV19

cdr3_aa: CASSLGRGAINYGYTF
cdr3_nt: TGTGCCAGCAGCTTAGGGCGGGGGGCGATAAACTATGGCTACACCTTC
clone_size: -
j_call: TRBJ1-2
d_call: -
v_call: TRBV13

cdr3_aa: CASSLTGTSANEQYF
cdr3_nt: TGTGCCAGCAGTCTCACCGGGACTAGCGCCAACGAGCAGTACTTC
clone_size: -
j_call: TRBJ2-7
d_call: TRBD2
v_call: TRBV27

cdr3_aa: CASSSIAGAIAEQYF
cdr3_nt: TGTGCCAGCAGCTCAATAGCGGGAGCGATTGCCGAGCAGTACTTC
clone_size: -
j_call: TRBJ2-7
d_call: TRBD2
v_call: TRBV11-2

cdr3_aa: CASSANVEKLFF
cdr3_nt: TGTGCCAGCAGCGCGAATGTGGAAAAACTGTTTTTT
clone_size: -
j_call: TRBJ1-4
d_call: -
v_call: TRBV5-6

cdr3_aa: CATSATAGGSDYGYTF
cdr3_nt: TGTGCCACCAGCGCTACCGCAGGGGGCAGCGACTATGGCTACACCTTC
clone_size: once
j_call: TRBJ1-2
d_call: TRBD1
v_call: TRBV15

cdr3_aa: CASGRGQAFF
cdr3_nt: TGTGCCAGCGGAAGGGGGCAAGCTTTCTTT
clone_size: -
j_call: TRBJ1-1
d_call: TRBD1
v_call: TRBV28

cdr3_aa: CASSFRLQETQYF
cdr3_nt: TGTGCCAGCAGCTTCCGACTCCAAGAGACCCAGTACTTC
clone_size: once
j_call: TRBJ2-5
d_call: -
v_call: TRBV13

cdr3_aa: CASSTQGAAGELFF
cdr3_nt: TGTGCCAGTAGTACGCAGGGGGCCGCCGGGGAGCTGTTTTTT
clone_size: -
j_call: TRBJ2-2
d_call: TRBD1
v_call: TRBV19

cdr3_aa: CASTRQGPYGYTF
cdr3_nt: TGTGCCAGTACAAGACAGGGGCCCTATGGCTACACCTTC
clone_size: -
j_call: TRBJ1-2
d_call: TRBD1
v_call: TRBV19

cdr3_aa: CASSGAAGDVYGYTF
cdr3_nt: TGTGCCAGCAGTGGTGCGGCAGGGGATGTCTATGGCTACACCTTC
clone_size: -
j_call: TRBJ1-2
d_call: -
v_call: TRBV2

cdr3_aa: CATSSSRDRQYSNQPQHF
cdr3_nt: TGTGCCACCAGCAGCTCCAGGGACAGGCAGTATAGCAATCAGCCCCAGCATTTT
clone_size: -
j_call: TRBJ1-5
d_call: TRBD1
v_call: TRBV15

cdr3_aa: CASGQGGGTGELFF
cdr3_nt: TGTGCCAGCGGACAGGGGGGTGGTACCGGGGAGCTGTTTTTT
clone_size: once
j_call: TRBJ2-2
d_call: TRBD1
v_call: TRBV6-5

cdr3_aa: CASSQQTGAMNTEAFF
cdr3_nt: TGCGCCAGCAGCCAGCAGACAGGGGCCATGAACACTGAAGCTTTCTTT
clone_size: -
j_call: TRBJ1-1
d_call: TRBD1
v_call: TRBV4-1

cdr3_aa: CASSLGGHEQFF
cdr3_nt: TGTGCCAGCAGCTTAGGTGGGCATGAGCAGTTCTTC
clone_size: -
j_call: TRBJ2-1
d_call: -
v_call: TRBV7-3

cdr3_aa: CASCLGQGPTNEKLFF
cdr3_nt: TGTGCCAGCTGTCTGGGACAGGGACCAACTAATGAAAAACTGTTTTTT
clone_size: -
j_call: TRBJ1-4
d_call: TRBD1
v_call: TRBV2

cdr3_aa: CASSQMGGAGSYEQYF
cdr3_nt: TGCGCCAGCAGCCAAATGGGGGGGGCGGGCTCCTACGAGCAGTACTTC
clone_size: -
j_call: TRBJ2-7
d_call: -
v_call: TRBV4-1

cdr3_aa: CASSVEGTTTPSEQYF
cdr3_nt: TGTGCCAGCAGCGTAGAAGGGACTACCACCCCTTCCGAGCAGTACTTC
clone_size: -
j_call: TRBJ2-7
d_call: TRBD2
v_call: TRBV9

cdr3_aa: CASSEQVPGELFF
cdr3_nt: TGTGCCAGCAGTGAACAGGTCCCCGGGGAGCTGTTTTTT
clone_size: -
j_call: TRBJ2-2
d_call: -
v_call: TRBV6-4

cdr3_aa: CASSLGGQETQYF
cdr3_nt: TGTGCCAGCAGCTTAGGCGGCCAAGAGACCCAGTACTTC
clone_size: -
j_call: TRBJ2-5
d_call: -
v_call: TRBV11-2

cdr3_aa: CASSLGDSTQETQYF
cdr3_nt: TGTGCCAGCAGCTTAGGGGACTCCACTCAAGAGACCCAGTACTTC
clone_size: once
j_call: TRBJ2-5
d_call: -
v_call: TRBV7-9